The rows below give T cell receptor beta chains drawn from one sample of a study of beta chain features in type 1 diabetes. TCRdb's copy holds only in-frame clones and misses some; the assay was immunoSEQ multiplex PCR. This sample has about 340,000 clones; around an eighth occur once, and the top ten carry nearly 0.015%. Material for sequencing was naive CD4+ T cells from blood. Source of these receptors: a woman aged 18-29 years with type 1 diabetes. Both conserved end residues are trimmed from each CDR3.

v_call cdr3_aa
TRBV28 ASTASEGVNTGELF
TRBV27 ASSSDRVRVTEAF
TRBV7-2 ASSMTSGREQY
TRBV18 ASSPQDRASTEAF
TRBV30 AWSRDRVTEAF
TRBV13 ASNGRGETQY
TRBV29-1 SVEDKTSRSSYEQY
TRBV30 AWSGTTGEKLF
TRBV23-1 ASRWADRGPHEQY
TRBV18 ASSPTQANTGELF
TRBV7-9 ASSVAEGAWNEQF
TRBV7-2 ASRGGADTQY
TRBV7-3 ASSLNRLLYGYT
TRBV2 ASSRGPWEQY
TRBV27 ASSLGRWGQGRRGAF
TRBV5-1 ASSFGMNVEAF
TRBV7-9 ASSLRGFSGSRDEQY
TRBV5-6 ASSGEPGGGYT
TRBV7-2 ASSSQVTDTQY
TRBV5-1 ASSSYSWSSYNEQF
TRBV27 ASSFIGGTEAF
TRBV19 ASNRQINTEAF
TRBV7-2 ASSLGEASEAFRHEQY
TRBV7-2 ASSLGGSQGETQY
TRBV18 ASSPGLNGELF
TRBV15 ATSMDRENTGELF
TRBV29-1 SVHQGTYGYT
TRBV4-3 ASTLEAGTTGELF
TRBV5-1 ASSGWTSEQETQY
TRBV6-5 ASSFSGSPDTQY
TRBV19 ASSIANGELF
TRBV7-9 ASSPAGLVWYNEQF
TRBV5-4 ASSLDSLAGANVLT
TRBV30 AWDRQGLSGANVLT
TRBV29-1 SVKQGFDYGYT
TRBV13 ASSRRTSGRKSTDTQY
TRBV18 ASLRDSHTGELF
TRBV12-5 ASALGLAGVPSYNEQF
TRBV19 ASLRWNTEAF
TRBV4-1 ASSQGGTGGDGDTQY
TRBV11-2 ASGLYQETQY
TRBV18 ASSFNTGLGREQF
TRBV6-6 ASSLGLAETQY
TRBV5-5 ASSWTGVVYEQY
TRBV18 ASSPIGTSGELF
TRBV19 ASSIERGGNQPQH
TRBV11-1 ASSPPHSSGANVLT
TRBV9 ASSVGWGQPSGANVLT
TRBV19 ASSGLWTEAF